A selection of T cell receptor beta chains follows, all from one sample in a study of patients and donors after allogeneic stem cell transplantation. TCRdb independently ran MiXCR on the RT-PCR reads; one entry per CDR3 protein. The profile shows around 150,000 distinct CDR3 sequences, about 32% of them singletons. Sequencing was done on a sample of blood, either unsorted or a sorted T cell fraction (not recorded which). These receptors originate from a human donor who was either an allogeneic HSCT recipient or a stem cell or donor lymphocyte infusion donor (not recorded which). It is not recorded whose cells these are; they may come from a transplant donor. Each CDR3 is given with its conserved first and last residue. Fields, in order: CDR3 protein, CDR3 DNA, clone size, D gene, V gene, J gene. The D gene is left open where the match is weak. Not every row has a clone size; where given, it reads once, few, many or a size class.

CDR3 protein: CAITDRTVSTGELFF
CDR3 DNA: TGTGCCATCACCGATAGGACAGTTAGCACCGGGGAGCTGTTTTTT
clone size: NA
D gene: NA
V gene: TRBV10-3
J gene: TRBJ2-2

CDR3 protein: CATSRGQDRDTDTQYF
CDR3 DNA: TGTGCCACCAGCAGAGGCCAGGACAGGGACACAGATACGCAGTATTTT
clone size: few
D gene: TRBD1
V gene: TRBV15
J gene: TRBJ2-3

CDR3 protein: CASSLSTSGWVF
CDR3 DNA: TGTGCCAGCAGTCTCTCGACTAGCGGGTGGGTCTTC
clone size: NA
D gene: TRBD2
V gene: TRBV27
J gene: TRBJ2-1

CDR3 protein: CASSPTGTNTEAFF
CDR3 DNA: TGTGCCAGCTCACCAACGGGTACGAACACTGAAGCTTTCTTT
clone size: NA
D gene: NA
V gene: TRBV18
J gene: TRBJ1-1

CDR3 protein: CASSYSTSYNEQFF
CDR3 DNA: TGTGCCAGCAGTTACTCGACCTCATACAATGAGCAGTTCTTC
clone size: few
D gene: NA
V gene: TRBV6-5
J gene: TRBJ2-1

CDR3 protein: CASSLGTSGAYEQYF
CDR3 DNA: TGTGCCAGCAGCTTGGGGACTAGCGGCGCCTACGAGCAGTACTTC
clone size: NA
D gene: TRBD2
V gene: TRBV5-5
J gene: TRBJ2-7

CDR3 protein: CASLGSSWGNPAPQPQHF
CDR3 DNA: TGTGCCAGCCTAGGATCTTCTTGGGGGAATCCGGCCCCTCAGCCCCAGCATTTT
clone size: few
D gene: NA
V gene: TRBV28
J gene: TRBJ1-5

CDR3 protein: CASSYSGGSASVGELFF
CDR3 DNA: TGTGCCAGCAGTTACTCAGGCGGGAGTGCCTCGGTCGGGGAGCTGTTTTTT
clone size: NA
D gene: TRBD2
V gene: TRBV6-5
J gene: TRBJ2-2

CDR3 protein: CASSLSGGSRLGELFF
CDR3 DNA: TGCGCCAGCAGCTTGAGCGGCGGGAGTAGATTGGGGGAGCTGTTTTTT
clone size: few
D gene: TRBD2
V gene: TRBV5-1
J gene: TRBJ2-2

CDR3 protein: CSVGVGYTSGPYEQYF
CDR3 DNA: TGCAGCGTTGGGGTTGGGTACACTAGCGGACCCTACGAGCAGTACTTC
clone size: NA
D gene: TRBD2
V gene: TRBV29-1
J gene: TRBJ2-7

CDR3 protein: CASSQLAALSGNEQFF
CDR3 DNA: TGCGCCAGCAGCCAATTAGCGGCCCTGTCAGGCAATGAGCAGTTCTTC
clone size: NA
D gene: NA
V gene: TRBV4-3
J gene: TRBJ2-1

CDR3 protein: CASSLDPDRAYEQYF
CDR3 DNA: TGCGCCAGCAGCTTGGACCCGGACAGGGCTTACGAGCAGTACTTC
clone size: few
D gene: TRBD1
V gene: TRBV5-1
J gene: TRBJ2-7

CDR3 protein: CAISAGTGAGGNIQYF
CDR3 DNA: TGTGCCATCAGTGCCGGGACAGGGGCAGGCGGAAACATTCAGTACTTC
clone size: NA
D gene: TRBD1
V gene: TRBV10-3
J gene: TRBJ2-4

CDR3 protein: CASSLGPSSGNTIYF
CDR3 DNA: TGTGCCAGCAGTTTAGGGCCGAGCTCTGGAAACACCATATATTTT
clone size: many
D gene: NA
V gene: TRBV12-3/TRBV12-4
J gene: TRBJ1-3

CDR3 protein: CASRDLPYNEQFF
CDR3 DNA: TGTGCCAGCAGGGATCTCCCCTACAATGAGCAGTTCTTC
clone size: NA
D gene: NA
V gene: TRBV9
J gene: TRBJ2-1

CDR3 protein: CASSPSTGANTEAFF
CDR3 DNA: TGCGCCAGCAGCCCCTCGACAGGGGCGAACACTGAAGCTTTCTTT
clone size: NA
D gene: TRBD1
V gene: TRBV4-3
J gene: TRBJ1-1

CDR3 protein: CASSLTTGGNTIYF
CDR3 DNA: TGTGCCAGCAGCTTAACAACGGGCGGAAACACCATATATTTT
clone size: NA
D gene: NA
V gene: TRBV7-9
J gene: TRBJ1-3

CDR3 protein: CSASQGNHYNEQFF
CDR3 DNA: TGCAGTGCTAGCCAGGGAAACCATTACAATGAGCAGTTCTTC
clone size: NA
D gene: NA
V gene: TRBV20-1
J gene: TRBJ2-1

CDR3 protein: CASSSRVESNQPQHF
CDR3 DNA: TGTGCCAGCAGCAGCCGAGTGGAGAGCAATCAGCCCCAGCATTTT
clone size: few
D gene: NA
V gene: TRBV12-3/TRBV12-4
J gene: TRBJ1-5

CDR3 protein: CASSPPSQGAGELFF
CDR3 DNA: TGTGCCAGCTCACCACCGTCGCAGGGAGCCGGGGAGCTGTTTTTT
clone size: few
D gene: NA
V gene: TRBV18
J gene: TRBJ2-2

CDR3 protein: CASSRGTSEYNEQFF
CDR3 DNA: TGTGCCAGCAGTCGGGGGACTAGCGAATACAATGAGCAGTTCTTC
clone size: few
D gene: TRBD2
V gene: TRBV5-8
J gene: TRBJ2-1

CDR3 protein: CSARDLRAGGYQKLFF
CDR3 DNA: TGCAGTGCTAGAGATCTCAGGGCAGGGGGATATCAAAAACTGTTTTTT
clone size: few
D gene: TRBD1
V gene: TRBV20-1
J gene: TRBJ1-4

CDR3 protein: CASSLIPSAVQETQYF
CDR3 DNA: TGCGCCAGCAGCTTGATCCCTAGCGCGGTCCAAGAGACCCAGTACTTC
clone size: few
D gene: NA
V gene: TRBV5-1
J gene: TRBJ2-5

CDR3 protein: CSARGPSNTEAFF
CDR3 DNA: TGCAGTGCTAGAGGGCCCTCGAACACTGAAGCTTTCTTT
clone size: few
D gene: NA
V gene: TRBV20-1
J gene: TRBJ1-1

CDR3 protein: CASSLKSQGNGYTF
CDR3 DNA: TGTGCCAGCAGCTTAAAGAGCCAGGGGAATGGCTACACCTTC
clone size: few
D gene: NA
V gene: TRBV7-2
J gene: TRBJ1-2

CDR3 protein: CSVEFGTSNHEQFF
CDR3 DNA: TGCAGCGTTGAATTCGGGACTAGCAATCATGAGCAGTTCTTC
clone size: NA
D gene: TRBD2
V gene: TRBV29-1
J gene: TRBJ2-1

CDR3 protein: CSAAIQPNTEAFF
CDR3 DNA: TGCAGTGCTGCTATACAACCGAACACTGAAGCTTTCTTT
clone size: NA
D gene: NA
V gene: TRBV20-1
J gene: TRBJ1-1

CDR3 protein: CASSQDSSYGYTF
CDR3 DNA: TGTGCCAGCAGCCAGGACAGTAGCTATGGCTACACCTTC
clone size: many
D gene: NA
V gene: TRBV27
J gene: TRBJ1-2

CDR3 protein: CASSQDPGPFKNIQYF
CDR3 DNA: TGCGCCAGCAGCCAAGATCCAGGACCGTTCAAAAACATTCAGTACTTC
clone size: NA
D gene: NA
V gene: TRBV4-3
J gene: TRBJ2-4

CDR3 protein: CASSPRFTLAPNTEAFF
CDR3 DNA: TGTGCCAGCTCACCGCGTTTCACCCTTGCCCCGAACACTGAAGCTTTCTTT
clone size: few
D gene: NA
V gene: TRBV18
J gene: TRBJ1-1

CDR3 protein: CASSFLQGYEQYF
CDR3 DNA: TGTGCCAGCAGCTTCTTACAGGGCTACGAGCAGTACTTC
clone size: NA
D gene: NA
V gene: TRBV7-9
J gene: TRBJ2-7

CDR3 protein: CASSFGTSGSTGELFF
CDR3 DNA: TGTGCCAGCAGCTTCGGGACTAGCGGGAGCACCGGGGAGCTGTTTTTT
clone size: few
D gene: TRBD2
V gene: TRBV7-2
J gene: TRBJ2-2

CDR3 protein: CAISESAGWDEQYF
CDR3 DNA: TGTGCCATCAGTGAGTCGGCAGGGTGGGACGAGCAGTACTTC
clone size: few
D gene: NA
V gene: TRBV10-3
J gene: TRBJ2-7

CDR3 protein: CASSLGTSEYF
CDR3 DNA: TGTGCCAGCAGCCTGGGGACTAGCGAGTACTTC
clone size: NA
D gene: TRBD2
V gene: TRBV7-9
J gene: TRBJ2-7

CDR3 protein: CASSTGLPVYNEQFF
CDR3 DNA: TGTGCCAGCAGCACGGGACTCCCCGTTTACAATGAGCAGTTCTTC
clone size: NA
D gene: NA
V gene: TRBV7-6
J gene: TRBJ2-1

CDR3 protein: CASSLISPSEAFF
CDR3 DNA: TGCGCCAGCAGCTTGATTTCGCCGAGTGAAGCTTTCTTT
clone size: few
D gene: NA
V gene: TRBV5-1
J gene: TRBJ1-1

CDR3 protein: CASSAPSSYEQYF
CDR3 DNA: TGTGCCAGCAGTGCACCTAGCTCTTACGAGCAGTACTTC
clone size: once
D gene: NA
V gene: TRBV25-1
J gene: TRBJ2-7

CDR3 protein: CASSKALSLAGDTSTDTQYF
CDR3 DNA: TGTGCCAGCAGCAAAGCGCTTTCACTAGCGGGAGACACTAGCACAGATACGCAGTATTTT
clone size: NA
D gene: NA
V gene: TRBV21-1
J gene: TRBJ2-3

CDR3 protein: CASSLATGRYNSPLHF
CDR3 DNA: TGTGCCAGCAGCTTAGCGACGGGCCGCTATAATTCACCCCTCCACTTT
clone size: many
D gene: NA
V gene: TRBV7-2
J gene: TRBJ1-6

CDR3 protein: CASSLEAREETQYF
CDR3 DNA: TGTGCCAGCAGCTTAGAGGCCAGAGAAGAGACCCAGTACTTC
clone size: NA
D gene: NA
V gene: TRBV7-6
J gene: TRBJ2-5

CDR3 protein: CASKGQDNYGYTF
CDR3 DNA: TGTGCCAGTAAGGGACAGGATAACTATGGCTACACCTTC
clone size: few
D gene: TRBD1
V gene: TRBV19
J gene: TRBJ1-2

CDR3 protein: CASSNGTRDSGFSYEQYF
CDR3 DNA: TGTGCCAGCAGCAACGGGACGCGGGACAGTGGGTTCTCCTACGAGCAGTACTTC
clone size: NA
D gene: NA
V gene: TRBV21-1
J gene: TRBJ2-7

CDR3 protein: CSVEGTGEETQYF
CDR3 DNA: TGCAGCGTTGAGGGAACGGGAGAGGAGACCCAGTACTTC
clone size: once
D gene: NA
V gene: TRBV29-1
J gene: TRBJ2-5

CDR3 protein: CASIAGGNTDTQYF
CDR3 DNA: TGTGCCAGCATCGCGGGAGGCAACACAGATACGCAGTATTTT
clone size: few
D gene: TRBD2
V gene: TRBV6-1
J gene: TRBJ2-3

CDR3 protein: CASSSGTGASGYTF
CDR3 DNA: TGTGCCAGCAGCTCCGGGACAGGGGCTAGCGGCTACACCTTC
clone size: NA
D gene: TRBD1
V gene: TRBV7-9
J gene: TRBJ1-2

CDR3 protein: CASSPGLAGVQETQYF
CDR3 DNA: TGTGCCAGCTCACCGGGACTAGCGGGAGTTCAAGAGACCCAGTACTTC
clone size: NA
D gene: TRBD2
V gene: TRBV18
J gene: TRBJ2-5

CDR3 protein: CASSPPLMGRALETQYF
CDR3 DNA: TGTGCCAGCAGCCCCCCTTTAATGGGGAGGGCCCTCGAGACCCAGTACTTC
clone size: NA
D gene: TRBD2
V gene: TRBV7-8
J gene: TRBJ2-5

CDR3 protein: CASSLTVTKGFYEQYF
CDR3 DNA: TGCGCCAGCAGCCTTACAGTGACGAAGGGATTTTACGAGCAGTACTTC
clone size: NA
D gene: NA
V gene: TRBV5-1
J gene: TRBJ2-7

CDR3 protein: CASSYTSGFLYNEQFF
CDR3 DNA: TGTGCCAGCAGTTACACTAGCGGGTTCCTCTACAATGAGCAGTTCTTC
clone size: NA
D gene: TRBD2
V gene: TRBV6-5
J gene: TRBJ2-1

CDR3 protein: CASSYGGKLDQPQHF
CDR3 DNA: TGTGCCAGCAGTTACGGCGGCAAACTCGATCAGCCCCAGCATTTT
clone size: few
D gene: NA
V gene: TRBV6-5
J gene: TRBJ1-5

CDR3 protein: CASSQGIMVNTQYF
CDR3 DNA: TGCGCCAGCAGCCAAGGAATTATGGTGAATACGCAGTATTTT
clone size: NA
D gene: NA
V gene: TRBV4-1
J gene: TRBJ2-3

CDR3 protein: CASSDRTGDTEAFF
CDR3 DNA: TGTGCCAGCAGCGACAGGACAGGGGACACTGAAGCTTTCTTT
clone size: few
D gene: TRBD1
V gene: TRBV5-4
J gene: TRBJ1-1

CDR3 protein: CARGTGETYEQYF
CDR3 DNA: TGTGCCAGAGGGACAGGAGAGACCTACGAGCAGTACTTC
clone size: NA
D gene: TRBD1
V gene: TRBV2
J gene: TRBJ2-7